The 19 T cell receptor beta chains listed next were all sequenced from one sample in a study of blood T cell repertoires in COVID-19. Libraries were prepared by immunoSEQ multiplex PCR; TCRdb keeps only in-frame clonotypes and omits some of them. The profile shows about 310,000 clones, roughly 88% of them singletons. Sequenced material: PBMCs or T cells enriched from blood (not recorded which). The receptors were sampled from a man aged 25 to 45 who had recovered from COVID-19.

This clone has just a few counts. The chain carries TRBV6-5 and TRBJ1-1, with D uncertain. Germline V gives CDR1 MNHEY, CDR2 SVGAGI. The CDR3 spans 13 residues. V lost 2 bases and J lost 6, with 10 bases in between. The CDR3 coding sequence is TGTGCCAGCAGTTACACGTTCGGGGCTGAAGCTTTCTTT. This encodes CASSYTFGAEAFF.

The rearrangement uses TRBV9 and TRBJ1-1; TRBD1 is a possible D gene (6 bases). Germline CDR1 reads SGDLS; CDR2 reads YYNGEE. There are 16 residues in the CDR3. Trimming took off 3 bases at V and 3 bases at J, with 18 bases between the two ends. The CDR3 coding sequence is TGTGCCAGCAGCGCCGATAGGAGGCAGGGGTACACTGAAGCTTTCTTT. Its protein product is CASSADRRQGYTEAFF. The full variable domain, with the rest looked up from reference TRBV9 and TRBJ1-1, is DSGVTQTPKHLITATGQRVTLRCSPRSGDLSVYWYQQSLDQGLQFLIQYYNGEERAKGNILERFSAQQFPDLHSELNLSSLELGDSALYFCASSADRRQGYTEAFFGQGTRLTVV.

The rearrangement links TRBV7-8 to TRBJ1-2; D perhaps matches TRBD1 (5 bases). The CDR3 consists of 16 residues. V was cut by 3 bases and J by 6 bases, with 20 bases left in between. Germline CDR1 and CDR2: SGHVS and FQNEAQ. The CDR3 here is CASSFRPPWGGDGYTF. CDR3 DNA sequence: TGTGCCAGCAGCTTCAGACCGCCGTGGGGCGGTGATGGCTACACCTTC.

The sample holds one count of this clone. The V gene is TRBV30, the J gene TRBJ1-4; weak D call: TRBD1 (6 bases). Germline CDR1 GTSNPN, CDR2 SVGIG (reference sequence). The CDR3 sequence is 13 residues long. Trimming pared 2 bases from V and 6 bases from J, leaving 10 bases between. Here the CDR3 DNA reads TGTGCCTGGAGTCCTGGACAGCATGAAAAACTGTTTTTT. Translation: CAWSPGQHEKLFF.

The J gene is TRBJ1-2, the V gene TRBV7-9; D is unresolved. CDR1 is SEHNR, CDR2 FQNEAQ, per germline (reference sequence). CDR3 length: 14 residues. V lost 1 base and J 8 bases, leaving 14 bases between the germline ends. The CDR3 loop reads CASSLVVEGEGYTF. The CDR3 DNA is TGTGCCAGCAGCTTAGTGGTGGAGGGTGAGGGCTACACCTTC.

Points on this clone: The junction departs from the called germline gene at one end, perhaps through a read error. The chain couples TRBV6-5 to TRBJ1-2, with a weak D call TRBD1 (5 bases). Germline CDR1 is MNHEY and CDR2 is SVGAGI. This CDR3 is built from 14 residues. The CDR3, as DNA: TGTGCCAGCAGGAGAGAGCTGGACACCATTCTTTCCTACTTC. Translating gives CASRRELDTILSYF.

In its sample, this clone was seen a few times. The rearrangement uses TRBV18 and TRBJ2-6; 8 nucleotides align to TRBD1. The CDR3 runs to 21 residues. From germline, CDR1 is KGHSH and CDR2 LQKENI. V gave up 3 bases and J gave up 0 bases; unmatched junction bases: 16. The CDR3 region has the DNA TGTGCCAGCTCACCTATTATGGTAAAGGACAGGGATTACTCTGGGGCCAACGTCCTGACTTTC. Translation: CASSPIMVKDRDYSGANVLTF.

This rearrangement joins TRBV18 to TRBJ1-1; the D gene is possibly TRBD1 (6 bases). The CDR3 loop spans 13 amino acids. Germline lookup yields CDR1 KGHSH and CDR2 LQKENI. Deletions cut 0 bases from V and 8 bases from J, with 10 bases between. CDR3 sequence: CASSPPGGPEAFF. Written as DNA, the CDR3 is TGTGCCAGCTCACCACCGGGGGGGCCAGAAGCTTTCTTT.

The chain links TRBV25-1 to TRBJ1-6, with D perhaps TRBD1 (6 bases). The CDR3 covers 14 residues. Trimming cost V 4 bases and J 7 bases, with 11 bases left between them. Looked up from germline, CDR1 is MGHDK and CDR2 is SYGVNS. CDR3 protein: CASSGGHQNSPLHF. The DNA for the CDR3 is TGTGCCAGCAGTGGGGGACACCAGAATTCACCCCTCCACTTT.

V usage is TRBV11-2 and J usage is TRBJ2-7, with D tentatively TRBD2 (5 bases). Germline V gene sequence: CDR1 SGHAT, CDR2 FQNNGV. V was trimmed by 1 base and J by 2 bases, leaving 15 bases between them. The CDR3 runs to 16 residues. The CDR3, as DNA: TGTGCCAGCAGCTTAGGAGGGTATAGGCTAGCCTACGAGCAGTACTTC. It encodes CASSLGGYRLAYEQYF.

The chain links TRBV3-1 (or the pseudogene TRBV3-2) to TRBJ1-1, with D possibly matching TRBD1 (5 bases). This CDR3 is 14 amino acids long. CDR1 and CDR2 (germline): LGHDT, YNNKEL (reference sequence). V was clipped by 1 base and J by 0 bases, with 6 bases between them. The CDR3, as DNA: TGTGCCAGCAGCCAAGGGACATTGAACACTGAAGCTTTCTTT. This encodes CASSQGTLNTEAFF.

V and J are TRBV14 and TRBJ2-1; TRBD2 agrees at 14 bases. J was trimmed by 8 bases and V by 4 bases; bases with no gene match: 4. CDR1 and CDR2 (germline): SGHDN, FVKESK. CDR3 length equals 15 residues. The CDR3: CASSPPGLAGDEQFF. CDR3 nucleotides: TGTGCCAGCAGCCCCCCGGGACTAGCGGGGGATGAGCAGTTCTTC.

V usage is TRBV5-1 and J usage is TRBJ2-2; D is ambiguous. This CDR3 region has 12 residues. Germline V gene data show CDR1 as SGHRS and CDR2 as YFSETQ. Between the trimmed V and J ends, which lost 2 bases and 5 bases, there was a span of 4 bases. The CDR3 loop is CASSFQTGELFF. In DNA form, the CDR3 reads TGCGCCAGCAGCTTTCAAACCGGGGAGCTGTTTTTT.

The chain recombines TRBV9 with TRBJ2-5; TRBD1 agrees at 9 bases. The CDR3 length is 14 residues. V lost 3 bases to trimming and J lost 5 bases; unmatched junction nucleotides: 5. CDR1 is SGDLS, CDR2 YYNGEE, per germline. CDR3 DNA sequence: TGTGCCAGCAGCGAACGGGACAGGGAGGAGACCCAGTACTTC. Residues: CASSERDREETQYF.

This chain joins TRBV6-5 and TRBJ1-4; TRBD1 matches at 10 bases. This CDR3 is built from 15 residues. Germline loops: CDR1 MNHEY, CDR2 SVGAGI. J gave up 3 bases and V 6 bases, and 4 bases lay outside the gene matches. The CDR3 DNA sequence: TGTGCCAGCAGAGACAGGGGGCGGGCTAATGAAAAACTGTTTTTT. Protein sequence: CASRDRGRANEKLFF.

The chain uses TRBV25-1 and TRBJ1-6; D is unresolved. The CDR3 has 15 residues. Trimming shortened V by 1 base and J by 8 bases, and 12 bases separated the two germline ends. Germline CDR1 and CDR2: MGHDK and SYGVNS. This chain's CDR3 is CASSESSHADSPLHF. The CDR3 DNA sequence: TGTGCCAGCAGTGAATCATCCCACGCGGATTCACCCCTCCACTTT.

This clone was detected only once. This chain joins TRBV6-5 and TRBJ1-6, with D tentatively TRBD1 (6 bases). The CDR3 is made up of 16 amino acids. Per germline, CDR1 MNHEY and CDR2 SVGAGI. Trimming left V 3 bases short and J 6 bases short, with 15 bases between. The CDR3 here is CASSYLRDIFNSPLHF. The CDR3 DNA follows: TGTGCCAGCAGTTATCTTCGGGACATCTTTAATTCACCCCTCCACTTT.

This clone has only a few counts. This chain uses TRBV4-3 with TRBJ1-5; possible D gene TRBD1, 6 bases. CDR3 length equals 14 residues. The germline V and J ends were trimmed by 0 bases and 7 bases, with 10 bases remaining between them. Germline CDR1 and CDR2: LGHNA and YSLEER. CDR3 in amino acids: CASSQDTRGQPQHF. In DNA, the CDR3 is TGCGCCAGCAGCCAAGATACCAGGGGCCAGCCCCAGCATTTT.

This rearrangement joins TRBV6-5 to TRBJ2-1; 9 bases match TRBD2. This CDR3 has 15 residues. CDR1 is MNHEY and CDR2 is SVGAGI in the germline V gene. Trimming at V came to 2 bases and at J to 9 bases, leaving 8 bases not matched to a gene. The DNA for the CDR3 is TGTGCCAGCAGTTACGTGTCTAGCGGGGAAACTGAGCAGTTCTTC. Its protein is CASSYVSSGETEQFF.